The text below deals with one TCR beta chain. This sample stems from a study of T-cell reconstitution after alpha-beta-depleted transplantation in children. Unique molecular identifiers were built into the TCRbeta library. TCRdb itself ran the PCR reads through MiXCR, one entry per CDR3 protein. In the table there are about 610,000 distinct CDR3 sequences, roughly a tenth of which are singletons. V was shortened by 5 bases and J by 2 bases, with 12 bases between the two germline ends. Germline assignment: CDR1 SGHTA and CDR2 FQGTGA. The CDR3 has 14 amino acids. Here the sequenced sample was PBMCs from the stem cell graft donor, taken from the stem cell graft. The genes are TRBV7-3 and TRBJ2-5, with D maybe TRBD1 (5 bases). This clonotype was sampled from a human donor who donated a stem cell graft to a child with acute myeloid leukemia. The CDR3 sequence: CASSPGSAQETQYF. Written as DNA, the CDR3 is TGTGCCAGCAGCCCAGGGTCCGCACAAGAGACCCAGTACTTC.